A selection of T cell receptor beta chains follows, all from one sample in a study of beta chain features in type 1 diabetes. TCRdb's table, derived via immunoSEQ multiplex PCR, lists solely in-frame clones and lacks some. The sample holds about 190,000 clones, about 7.8% seen once. The sequencing sample was made of central memory CD4+ T cells from blood. These receptor sequences come from a woman between 35 and 50 years old with type 1 diabetes. The CDR3 runs from the conserved cysteine through the conserved F or W. A D gene is named only where the DNA matches it firmly. Clone size appears in some rows only: once, few, many, or a class for an expanded clone.

d_gene | j_gene | v_gene | abundance | CDR3aa | CDR3nt
- | TRBJ2-1 | TRBV2 | few | CASSEIVASEQFF | TGTGCCAGCAGTGAGATAGTAGCGAGCGAGCAGTTCTTC
- | TRBJ1-1 | TRBV9 | - | CASSVDDSEAFF | TGTGCCAGCAGCGTAGACGACAGTGAAGCTTTCTTT
TRBD1 | TRBJ1-5 | TRBV7-2 | few | CASARQGQSPQHF | TGTGCCAGCGCAAGGCAGGGACAGTCGCCCCAGCATTTT
- | TRBJ2-3 | TRBV4-3 | - | CASSQSPTGRTDTQYF | TGCGCCAGCAGCCAATCTCCGACGGGTCGCACAGATACGCAGTATTTT
- | TRBJ1-1 | TRBV29-1 | - | CSVETQKKNTEAFF | TGCAGCGTTGAAACCCAGAAGAAGAACACTGAAGCTTTCTTT
- | TRBJ1-5 | TRBV7-2 | few | CASSLVQGQRQPQHF | TGTGCCAGCAGCTTAGTGCAGGGCCAGAGACAGCCCCAGCATTTT
TRBD2 | TRBJ2-7 | TRBV7-2 | few | CASSLVAGVREQYF | TGTGCCAGCAGCTTAGTTGCGGGAGTACGGGAGCAGTACTTC
TRBD1 | TRBJ2-7 | TRBV9 | - | CASSPRDRGYEQYF | TGTGCCAGCAGCCCGCGGGACAGGGGCTACGAGCAGTACTTC
TRBD2 | TRBJ2-3 | TRBV5-4 | few | CASSDPTSGTDTQYF | TGTGCCAGCAGCGACCCGACTAGCGGCACAGATACGCAGTATTTT
- | TRBJ2-1 | TRBV7-8 | - | CASSPLPDEQFF | TGTGCCAGCAGCCCTCTTCCGGATGAGCAGTTCTTC
- | TRBJ2-1 | TRBV7-9 | few | CASSLDRPTGNEQFF | TGTGCCAGCAGCTTAGACCGGCCCACCGGGAATGAGCAGTTCTTC
TRBD1 | TRBJ2-7 | TRBV18 | few | CASSLTGSYEQYF | TGTGCCAGCTCTCTGACAGGGTCCTACGAGCAGTACTTC
- | TRBJ2-5 | TRBV19 | few | CASSASKETQYF | TGTGCCAGTAGTGCGTCTAAGGAGACCCAGTACTTC
TRBD1 | TRBJ1-1 | TRBV5-4 | - | CASSFTGVNTEAFF | TGTGCCAGCAGCTTTACAGGGGTGAACACTGAAGCTTTCTTT
- | TRBJ1-2 | TRBV5-4 | few | CASSPQQGPNYGYTF | TGTGCCAGCAGCCCGCAACAGGGCCCTAACTATGGCTACACCTTC
TRBD1 | TRBJ1-2 | TRBV19 | many | CASNPGTVAGSYGYTF | TGTGCCAGTAATCCCGGGACAGTTGCGGGTAGCTATGGCTACACCTTC
TRBD2 | TRBJ2-3 | TRBV10-3 | - | CAIRGLAGASDTQYF | TGTGCCATCAGGGGACTAGCGGGAGCTTCAGATACGCAGTATTTT
TRBD2 | TRBJ2-1 | TRBV11-2 | - | CASSPRGLGDNEQFF | TGTGCCAGCAGCCCAAGGGGACTAGGAGACAATGAGCAGTTCTTC
- | TRBJ1-5 | TRBV28 | - | CASNPRGIQFNSNQPQHF | TGTGCCAGCAACCCCAGAGGCATCCAGTTTAATAGCAATCAGCCCCAGCATTTT
- | TRBJ2-2 | TRBV9 | - | CASSVGVGGTGELFF | TGTGCCAGCAGCGTAGGTGTAGGGGGTACCGGGGAGCTGTTTTTT
- | TRBJ1-2 | TRBV18 | - | CASSPQGPGNYGYTF | TGTGCCAGCTCACCGCAGGGCCCCGGGAACTATGGCTACACCTTC
- | TRBJ2-5 | TRBV14 | few | CASSQPGLQETQYF | TGTGCCAGCAGCCAACCGGGACTCCAAGAGACCCAGTACTTC